The T cell receptor beta chain under discussion was sequenced for a study of T and B cells in COVID-19 patients. About the study: The recovered patients had mostly mild to moderate COVID-19 with outpatient management. Critical illness requiring mechanical ventilation or extracorporeal membrane oxygenation affected three fifths of the roughly 20 active-infection patients. Study-level points and caveats: Clonality of TRB repertoires was high in active COVID-19; recovery brought above-healthy diversity and richness.

A remark on this clonotype: Its antigen is unknown. Its ends do not fully match the called genes, so a read error is possible.

Each TRB amplification used about 250-550 ng of genomic DNA from blood. TRB rearrangements were amplified by multiplex PCR with BIOMED2 TRB-A/B primers. MiXCR, applied by TCRdb to the multiplex PCR reads, yields one record per CDR3 protein. The sample includes fewer than 3,500 distinct CDR3 sequences, roughly 21% seen only once; the top ten take roughly 18%. Germline V lookup: CDR1 SEHNR, CDR2 FQNEAQ (reference sequence). The CDR3 extends over 15 amino acids. Sequencing was done on a sample of blood. This receptor was obtained from a human donor with active COVID-19. The rearrangement links TRBV7-9 to TRBJ1-2; D uncertain. CDR3 sequence (DNA): TGTGCCAACAGCTTAGCGCCTGGATTCTCGTGTGGCTACACCTTC. This encodes CANSLAPGFSCGYTF.